This entry concerns a single T cell receptor beta chain. The antigen remains undetermined. Using immunoSEQ multiplex PCR, the repertoire was profiled, and TCRdb retains in-frame clones only, with some absent. The sample includes under 50,000 clones, about three quarters seen only once; the top ten take 10% to 15%. On approximately day 9 of culture, CD4+ T cells were separated out. CDR3 length: 13 residues. Trimming removed 8 bases from V and 2 bases from J, with 13 bases in between. Per germline, CDR1 MNHEY and CDR2 SVGAGI. The sample is drawn from a study of vaccination effects on CD4 cells after COVID-19. Study-wide points: Convalescent patients numbered few in the study; early post-infection timepoints were missing entirely.

The clonotype comes from a human donor who had a prior SARS-CoV-2 infection. J is TRBJ2-7 and V is TRBV6-5; D possibly corresponds to TRBD2 (6 bases). Sample: CD4+ T cells from PBMCs cultured without peptide, taken before COVID-19 vaccination. CDR3 DNA: TGTGCCAGCCGAGCGGGTCCTACCTACGAGCAGTACTTC. Its protein product is CASRAGPTYEQYF.